This entry lists 10 T cell receptor beta chains sequenced from one sample in a study of blood T cells in healthy people across ages. Combining a sample-barcoded 5' primer with a J-beta primer mix, a second PCR ran for roughly 6 to 11 cycles. TCRdb re-derived calls from the 5' RACE reads in MiXCR, one entry per CDR3 protein. The repertoire holds fewer than 1.5 million distinct CDR3 sequences, 42% seen once, with 6.5% to 10% in the top ten. The sample taken for sequencing was blood. The receptors stem from a woman under 30 in good health.

V and J are TRBV2 and TRBJ2-2; possibly TRBD1 or TRBD2 for D (5 bases each). CDR1 SNHLY and CDR2 FYNNEI come from the germline V gene. The CDR3 covers 16 residues. V was shortened by 6 bases and J by 3 bases, with 17 bases between the two germline ends. CDR3 DNA: TGTGCCAGCAGGGCCCCCGAGGGGCGGGACACCGGGGAGCTGTTTTTT. The encoded protein is CASRAPEGRDTGELFF.

The chain carries TRBV20-1 and TRBJ1-6; no clear D. The germline gives CDR1 DFQATT, CDR2 SNEGSKA (reference sequence). The CDR3 loop spans 14 amino acids. V lost 3 bases to trimming and J lost 2 bases, with 8 bases between them. This CDR3 reads CSASKGPYNSPLHF. In nucleotides, the CDR3 is TGCAGTGCTAGCAAAGGGCCCTATAATTCACCCCTCCACTTT.

There are many counts of this clonotype. This chain joins TRBV20-1 and TRBJ2-7; either TRBD1 or TRBD2 may fit D (5 bases each). The ends were cut back, 0 bases at V and 12 bases at J, with 15 bases in the middle. In germline, CDR1 is DFQATT, CDR2 SNEGSKA (reference sequence). This CDR3 is built from 12 residues. The DNA of the CDR3 is TGCAGTGCTAGAGACCTCCGCAGGGAGTTGTACTTC. It encodes CSARDLRRELYF.

This chain uses TRBV14 with TRBJ2-3, with 7 positions matching TRBD2. The CDR3 runs to 19 residues. The V segment lost 3 bases and the J segment 2 bases; nucleotides outside the gene matches: 17. Germline assignment: CDR1 SGHDN and CDR2 FVKESK. In nucleotides, the CDR3 is TGTGCCAGCAGCCACGTAACTTCCGGCCAGCGGGGAACCACAGATACGCAGTATTTT. It translates to CASSHVTSGQRGTTDTQYF.

This clonotype was seen a few times. The rearrangement links TRBV29-1 to TRBJ1-2, with 10 bases matching TRBD1. V trimming: 3 bases; J trimming: 2 bases; junction bases outside the gene matches: 9. The germline CDR1 and CDR2 sequences are SQVTM and ANQGSEA. The CDR3 is 16 residues long. The CDR3 bases are TGCAGCGTTGATGGCCGGGGACAGGGGCGAAACTATGGCTACACCTTC. Its translation: CSVDGRGQGRNYGYTF.

In nucleotides, the CDR3 is TGTGCCAGCAGTTACTCTCCCCGACAGGGGGAGCTGTTTTTT. Translation: CASSYSPRQGELFF. V usage is TRBV6-5 and J usage is TRBJ2-2, with D perhaps matching TRBD1 (5 bases). V was clipped by 0 bases and J by 8 bases, with 10 bases between them. The CDR3 runs 14 residues. Germline CDR1 MNHEY, CDR2 SVGAGI.

The chain combines TRBV20-1 with TRBJ1-6, with D tentatively TRBD1 (6 bases). CDR1 is DFQATT, CDR2 SNEGSKA, per germline (reference sequence). V lost 0 bases, J lost 7 bases, and 13 bases lay in between. CDR3 length: 15 amino acids. CDR3 nucleotides: TGCAGTGCTAGAGATTTGCCAGGGGCCAATTCACCCCTCCACTTT. Protein: CSARDLPGANSPLHF.

This chain uses TRBV6-1 with TRBJ2-2; 11 nucleotides line up with TRBD1. The V and J ends lost 7 bases and 6 bases, in that order; junction bases with no gene match: 4. This CDR3 has 14 residues. The germline V gene has CDR1 MNHNS and CDR2 SASEGT. CDR3 nucleotide sequence: TGTGCCAGCACCCCGGGACAGGGGGCCGGGGAGCTGTTTTTT. Its translation is CASTPGQGAGELFF.

Worth noting for this clonotype: This could be a read error, since a much larger clone is one nucleotide away. This chain links TRBV29-1 with TRBJ2-7; perhaps D is TRBD1 or TRBD2 (5 bases each). This CDR3 contains 12 residues. V was clipped by 3 bases and J by 0 bases, with 6 bases between them. Germline V CDR1 and CDR2: SQVTM, ANQGSEA. CDR3 in amino acids: CSVEGVSYEQYF. The CDR3 DNA reads as TGCAGCGTTGAGGGGGTCTCCTACGAGCAGTACTTC.

The chain combines TRBV12-3 or TRBV12-4 with TRBJ2-7, with a possible D match to TRBD2 (6 bases). The CDR3 runs to 17 residues. V was clipped by 3 bases and J by 4 bases, with 22 bases between them. CDR3: CASSLLSLGAAGYEQYF. Here the CDR3 DNA reads TGTGCCAGCAGTTTGTTGTCTTTGGGAGCGGCGGGGTACGAGCAGTACTTC.